These 24 T cell receptor beta chains share one sample of origin, sequenced in a study of early T cells in non-severe SARS-CoV-2 infection. TCRdb redid the calling of the 5' RACE reads with MiXCR, one entry per CDR3 protein. The data show around 82,000 distinct CDR3 sequences, less than 15% seen once. The sample comprised whole blood. The receptors stem from an adult who was a healthcare worker with PCR-confirmed SARS-CoV-2 infection or an uninfected control (not recorded which).

This clonotype was detected many times. This chain joins TRBV28 and TRBJ2-2; D unclear. Germline values: CDR1 MDHEN, CDR2 SYDVKM. V lost 1 base to trimming and J lost 1 base, with 10 bases between them. The length of the CDR3 is 16 residues. The CDR3: CASSLFTAGNTGELFF. CDR3 sequence (DNA): TGTGCCAGCAGTTTATTTACGGCAGGGAACACCGGGGAGCTGTTTTTT. Variable domain in full (rest from reference TRBV28 and TRBJ2-2): DVKVTQSSRYLVKRTGEKVFLECVQDMDHENMFWYRQDPGLGLRLIYFSYDVKMKEKGDIPEGYSVSREKKERFSLILESASTNQTSMYLCASSLFTAGNTGELFFGEGSRLTVL.

To note about this clonotype: A much larger clone is a single base away; this may be a read error. The rearrangement joins TRBV28 to TRBJ2-7, with D tentatively TRBD2 (5 bases). The CDR3 length is 15 residues. Germline assignment: CDR1 MDHEN and CDR2 SYDVKM. This chain's CDR3 is CVSSAPSAGSYEQYF. Written as DNA, the CDR3 is TGTGTCAGCAGTGCCCCCAGTGCGGGCTCCTACGAGCAGTACTTC.

This clonotype was picked up many times. The gene calls are TRBV7-2 and TRBJ2-3, with D unclear. Germline CDR1 and CDR2: SGHTA and FQGNSA. CDR3 length equals 11 residues. V lost 9 bases and J lost 5, with 9 bases in between. CDR3 region: CASGVGDTQYF. The DNA of the CDR3 is TGTGCCAGTGGGGTGGGAGATACGCAGTATTTT. The whole variable domain, remainder taken from reference TRBV7-2 and TRBJ2-3, is GAGVSQSPSNKVTEKGKDVELRCDPISGHTALYWYRQSLGQGLEFLIYFQGNSAPDKSGLPSDRFSAERTGGSVSTLTIQRTQQEDSAVYLCASGVGDTQYFGPGTRLTVL.

This clonotype was observed a handful of times. This chain connects TRBV2 to TRBJ2-2, with D uncertain. The CDR3 loop spans 12 amino acids. The germline V gene has CDR1 SNHLY and CDR2 FYNNEI. Trimming removed 3 bases from V and 6 bases from J, with 5 bases in between. Here the CDR3 DNA reads TGTGCCAGCAGTGATAGGTCCGGGGAGCTGTTTTTT. Translating gives CASSDRSGELFF.

This clonotype was seen many times. This chain joins TRBV28 and TRBJ2-5; 8 nucleotides agree with TRBD1. V dropped 5 bases and J dropped 4; count of bases not matched to a gene: 9. From germline, CDR1 is MDHEN and CDR2 SYDVKM. The CDR3 is 15 amino acids. The CDR3 DNA is TGTGCCAGCAGTCCCCCAGGGGGCGGAGGAGAGACCCAGTACTTC. It encodes CASSPPGGGGETQYF.

This clonotype was counted between two and nine times. This rearrangement joins TRBV7-9 to TRBJ2-1; TRBD2 matches at 7 bases. Unmatched junction bases numbered 8, after V lost 8 bases and J lost 7 bases. The CDR3 consists of 13 residues. The germline gives CDR1 SEHNR, CDR2 FQNEAQ (reference sequence). In DNA form, the CDR3 reads TGTGCCAGCGTTTCAGGGAGGGCAAATGAGCAGTTCTTC. Its protein is CASVSGRANEQFF.

This clonotype has at least ten counts. The chain is built from TRBV7-7 and TRBJ2-5, with 11 bases lining up with TRBD2. Trimming cost V 5 bases and J 7 bases; bases outside gene matches: 6. Germline V lookup: CDR1 SSHAT, CDR2 FNYEAQ (reference sequence). This CDR3 region has 14 residues. The CDR3 region is CASSLTSGSWTQYF. The CDR3 bases are TGTGCCAGCAGCCTCACTAGCGGGAGTTGGACCCAGTACTTC.

This clonotype came up many times. This chain connects TRBV7-8 to TRBJ2-2; no reliable D call. The CDR3 totals 15 residues. CDR1 and CDR2 (germline): SGHVS, FQNEAQ. V shed 7 bases and J shed 6 bases, with 18 bases lying between them. CDR3 nucleotides: TGTGCCAGCACCCCTGGAGTAGTCGGGTCCGGGGAGCTGTTTTTT. It is translated as CASTPGVVGSGELFF.

This clonotype appeared a few times. The rearrangement links TRBV5-5 to TRBJ1-2; no clear D gene. Trimming shortened V by 3 bases and J by 5 bases, and 8 bases separated the two germline ends. The CDR3 is 12 amino acids. From germline, CDR1 is SGHKS and CDR2 YYEKEE (reference sequence). The CDR3: CASSWQSYGYTF. The CDR3 coding sequence is TGTGCCAGCAGCTGGCAGTCTTATGGCTACACCTTC.

This clonotype was recorded many times. Written as DNA, the CDR3 is TGTGCCACCAGTGATGCGACTAGTAGCACAGATACGCAGTATTTT. Its protein is CATSDATSSTDTQYF. The V and J genes are TRBV24-1 and TRBJ2-3, with TRBD2 as a possible D gene (6 bases). CDR3 length: 15 amino acids. V dropped 3 bases and J dropped 0 bases, with 9 bases sitting between them. Germline assignment: CDR1 KGHDR and CDR2 SFDVKD.

This clonotype was recorded at least ten times. The rearrangement links TRBV2 to TRBJ2-1; the match to TRBD2 covers 9 bases. There are 15 residues in the CDR3. Germline-derived CDR1 and CDR2 are SNHLY and FYNNEI. Unmatched junction bases numbered 3, after V lost 2 bases and J lost 4 bases. The CDR3 coding sequence is TGTGCCAGCAGTGAAAGAGCGGGAGGTTACAATGAGCAGTTCTTC. Residues: CASSERAGGYNEQFF.

V is TRBV12-3 or TRBV12-4 and J is TRBJ2-5, with D perhaps matching TRBD2 (5 bases). The CDR3 loop spans 13 amino acids. V was shortened by 1 base and J by 7 bases, with 10 bases between the two germline ends. CDR3 loop: CASSLVGEGTQYF. CDR3 coding DNA: TGTGCCAGCAGTTTAGTGGGTGAGGGGACCCAGTACTTC.

The J gene is TRBJ2-2, the V gene TRBV10-3; maybe TRBD2 (6 bases). There are 14 residues in the CDR3. Germline V gene lookup returns CDR1 ENHRY and CDR2 SYGVKD. The V gene lost 9 bases and the J gene lost 7 bases, with 18 bases spanning the gap. The CDR3 reads CAISTSAGSGELFF. The DNA of the CDR3 is TGTGCCATTTCTACCTCCGCGGGGAGCGGGGAGCTGTTTTTT.

In this sample, this clonotype turned up a few times. The V call is TRBV30, the J call TRBJ2-1; the D gene is possibly TRBD2 (5 bases). Trimming removed 3 bases from V and 8 bases from J, with 8 bases in between. CDR1 and CDR2 (germline): GTSNPN, SVGIG (reference sequence). The CDR3 runs 11 residues. CDR3 bases: TGTGCCTGGAGCGACGGGGATGAGCAGTTCTTC. Translation gives CAWSDGDEQFF.

This clonotype appeared a few times. The chain is built from TRBV5-4 and TRBJ1-1, with D perhaps TRBD1 (5 bases). Trimming took off 6 bases at V and 1 base at J, with 10 bases between the two ends. This CDR3 comprises 13 residues. The V gene's germline CDR1 is SGHNT and CDR2 YYREEE (reference sequence). CDR3 coding DNA: TGTGCCAGCAAAGAGGGGACGAACACTGAAGCTTTCTTT. It specifies CASKEGTNTEAFF.

The V gene is TRBV9, the J gene TRBJ1-2; D is unresolved. Per germline, CDR1 SGDLS and CDR2 YYNGEE. The CDR3 totals 15 residues. Trimming stripped 0 bases from V and 1 base from J, with 10 bases between. CDR3 in DNA: TGTGCCAGCAGCGTAGCGGGGAGAGATAACTATGGCTACACCTTC. This translates into CASSVAGRDNYGYTF.

This clonotype was observed many times. V gene TRBV5-1 combines with J gene TRBJ2-1, with TRBD2 as a possible D gene (6 bases). The germline V gene has CDR1 SGHRS and CDR2 YFSETQ. The V end was cut by 0 bases, the J end by 7 bases, with 11 bases between. The CDR3 totals 14 residues. The CDR3 here is CASSLVDAGNEQFF. DNA of the CDR3: TGCGCCAGCAGCTTGGTTGACGCGGGGAATGAGCAGTTCTTC. The full variable domain, completed using reference TRBV5-1 and TRBJ2-1, is KAGVTQTPRYLIKTRGQQVTLSCSPISGHRSVSWYQQTPGQGLQFLFEYFSETQRNKGNFPGRFSGRQFSNSRSEMNVSTLELGDSALYLCASSLVDAGNEQFFGPGTRLTVL.

The J gene is TRBJ2-3, the V gene TRBV7-3, with D perhaps matching TRBD2 (6 bases). The CDR3 covers 15 residues. The V gene lost 5 bases and the J gene lost 1 base, with 13 bases spanning the gap. Germline CDR1 SGHTA, CDR2 FQGTGA. This chain's CDR3 is CASSGTGVGTDTQYF. DNA for the CDR3: TGTGCCAGCAGCGGTACGGGGGTGGGCACAGATACGCAGTATTTT.

The rearrangement links TRBV4-1 to TRBJ2-1; 13 bases align to TRBD2. The CDR3 loop spans 15 amino acids. The germline CDR1 and CDR2 sequences are MGHRA and YSYEKL. V trimming: 2 bases; J trimming: 7 bases; junction bases outside the gene matches: 2. The CDR3 loop reads CASSQWTSGSNEQFF. CDR3 DNA sequence: TGCGCCAGCAGCCAATGGACTAGCGGGAGTAATGAGCAGTTCTTC.

This chain joins TRBV18 and TRBJ2-1; 9 bases fit TRBD1. V gave up 5 bases and J gave up 15 bases; unmatched junction bases: 8. Germline V CDR1 and CDR2: KGHSH, LQKENI. This CDR3 region has 12 residues. The CDR3 DNA reads TGTGCCAGCTCATTGGGACAGGGAAGTTCGTTCTTC. Amino acid sequence: CASSLGQGSSFF. Together with reference TRBV18 and TRBJ2-1, the CDR3 gives the full variable domain: NAGVMQNPRHLVRRRGQEARLRCSPMKGHSHVYWYRQLPEEGLKFMVYLQKENIIDESGMPKERFSAEFPKEGPSILRIQQVVRGDSAAYFCASSLGQGSSFFGPGTRLTVL.

The V call is TRBV28, the J call TRBJ1-4; D remains ambiguous. The V end was cut by 3 bases, the J end by 6 bases, with 14 bases between. The germline V gene encodes CDR1 MDHEN and CDR2 SYDVKM. The CDR3 runs 15 residues. The CDR3 sequence: CASSLDRQTDEKLFF. For the CDR3, the DNA is TGTGCCAGCAGTTTGGATCGGCAGACCGATGAAAAACTGTTTTTT. The variable domain in full, completed from reference TRBV28 and TRBJ1-4, reads DVKVTQSSRYLVKRTGEKVFLECVQDMDHENMFWYRQDPGLGLRLIYFSYDVKMKEKGDIPEGYSVSREKKERFSLILESASTNQTSMYLCASSLDRQTDEKLFFGSGTQLSVL.

This clonotype was counted many times. This sequence joins TRBV4-1 and TRBJ1-2, with D maybe TRBD1 (6 bases). The germline V and J ends were trimmed by 3 bases and 7 bases, with 15 bases remaining between them. CDR3 size: 14 residues. In germline, CDR1 is MGHRA, CDR2 YSYEKL. DNA of the CDR3: TGCGCCAGCAGCCAGGCGGGAGGGGGAATTGGCTACACCTTC. It yields the protein CASSQAGGGIGYTF.

This clonotype appeared a few times. This chain connects TRBV12-3 or TRBV12-4 to TRBJ1-6; D is uncertain. The CDR3 covers 13 residues. V dropped 1 base and J dropped 11 bases, with 9 bases sitting between them. The CDR3 nucleotides are TGTGCCAGCAGTTTAGACAAAAGGGCACCCCTCCACTTT. This sequence encodes CASSLDKRAPLHF.

For this clonotype: The limits of the CDR3 on the DNA are not certain, so only TCRdb's listed CDR3 is given. This chain links TRBV28 with TRBJ1-2; the table calls TRBD1, which could not be checked here. Looked up from germline, CDR1 is MDHEN and CDR2 is SYDVKM. 15 amino acids form the CDR3, both terminal residues included. The CDR3 protein is CASILGTGVHYGYTF.